The source of this T cell receptor beta chain is a study of CD8 T cells in ankylosing spondylitis. TCRdb called the 5' RACE reads again in MiXCR, with one record for every CDR3 protein. The repertoire has some 240,000 distinct CDR3 sequences, more than 15% of them found once; the top ten carry around 33%. Sequencing was performed on blood, either unsorted or a sorted T cell fraction (not recorded which). The TCR sequence derives from a male donor with ankylosing spondylitis or in good health (not recorded which).

The CDR3 coding sequence is TGCAGCGTGGAAATTGGGGTGACCCAGTACTTC. Its protein is CSVEIGVTQYF. The rearrangement joins TRBV29-1 to TRBJ2-5; D uncertain. With 6 bases removed from V and 7 bases from J, the gap between germline ends came to 12 bases. CDR3 size: 11 residues. Germline CDR1 and CDR2: SQVTM and ANQGSEA.